This entry features one TCR beta chain sequence. The sample holds many counts of this clonotype. Its antigen is unknown. Per-base qualities were not stored, and no clone one base away is much larger. The library relied on multiplex PCR. For sequencing, an Illumina HiSeq 4000 was employed. iRepertoire HTBI primers and Arm-PCR amplification of CDR3 regions were used to construct TCR beta libraries. Before sequencing, the PCR products underwent gel purification. In the source study's methods: Gene usage analysis of CDR3 amino acid clonotypes used the 55 to 80 TRBV and 11 to 15 TRBJ segments found across samples. COPE and FqMerger were used to merge filtered high-quality paired reads into contigs. BLAST was used to align contigs to IMGT TRBV, TRBD and TRBJ reference genes, with CDR3 defined following IMGT. Any clonotype with a frequency above 0.1% was classified as a highly expanded clone. Shannon entropy was used to measure repertoire diversity, and the Gini coefficient was used to measure V-J evenness. Public clonotypes were defined as clonotypes shared by more than one individual. The public reads were quality trimmed at Q25 with fastp and then assembled into clones with MiXCR by TCRdb, keeping productive beta chains. Each record represents a unique CDR3 protein, reported with the most common genes and DNA among its rows. It is TCRdb's table, rather than the study itself, that gives the V and J calls and clone size. The sample has 530,000 or so distinct CDR3 sequences on record, roughly 13% of them singletons. Jointly, the top ten make up 8% to 10% of the sample.

Read against the paper, the sample's time point label means: newly diagnosed GD, antithyroid drugs for less than 3 months. For both TCR sequencing and RNA sequencing, RNA was extracted from PBMCs using TRIzol. The diagnosis of Graves' disease followed American Thyroid Association guidelines. Patients were recruited from an endocrinology department in Xi'an, China. Each patient gave around 9 milliliters of peripheral blood, collected in an EDTA anticoagulant tube. Ficoll Paque Plus density gradient separation was used to isolate PBMCs, and no further T cell sorting was done. An Agilent 2100 Bioanalyzer and agarose gel were used to assess RNA quality, and a NanoDrop 2000 was used to measure RNA concentration. The source of the sample is a study of regulatory T cells in long-lasting Graves disease (dated by TCRdb to 2020 to 2023). The study in broad terms: Newly diagnosed Graves' disease patients had taken antithyroid drugs for less than 3 months. Patients with persistent Graves' disease were compared with patients with newly diagnosed Graves' disease using TCR sequencing and RNA sequencing of peripheral blood. The study took place in China and was registered as a clinical trial. TCR sequencing covered around 13 persistent and approximately 20 newly diagnosed Graves' disease patients, around 35 samples in total. The paper as a whole reports these results and caveats: TRBV28, TRBJ1-2 and TRBJ2-5 were preferentially used in persistent disease, while TRBV20-1 and TRBJ2-1 were favored in newly diagnosed disease. Sequencing and analysis were limited to the TCR beta chain. Only peripheral blood was studied, because thyroid tissue, the primary lesion, was inaccessible. The small sample size was acknowledged by the authors as a limitation that may reduce accuracy. Persistent Graves' disease patients showed lower TCR Shannon entropy and fewer highly expanded clones than newly diagnosed patients, suggesting clonal expansion. Persistent patients shared more public clonotypes among themselves (under 3,000) than newly diagnosed patients did (roughly 920).

Counted from cysteine to phenylalanine, this CDR3 has 14 amino acids. This entry keeps only the CDR3 DNA: 42 bases, framed from base 1. The germline V gene supplies CDR1 SGDLS and CDR2 YYNGEE. V is shortened by 3 bases, J by 6 bases, and the region joining them spans 13 bases. The same sample was also used in a study of T cells in Graves' hyperthyroidism and ophthalmopathy. Per that second paper: Stable Graves' hyperthyroidism was defined as no progression to ophthalmopathy during 18 months of follow-up. Hyperthyroidism patients were newly diagnosed, had a disease duration of under 2 months, and were aged 18 to 65 years. Any patient with an uncontrolled infection, another autoimmune disease, pregnancy or lactation was excluded. Diagnoses relied on clinical symptoms, serum thyroxine and TRAb, thyroid ultrasound and orbital computed tomography. For the first round of RT-PCR on the TCR CDR3, the HTBI primer set was used together with the Qiagen OneStep RT-PCR kit. Most expanded thyroid clonotypes (frequency above 0.001) were also found in blood, which suggests that blood repertoires may mirror thyroid immune responses. Ophthalmopathy was separated from stable hyperthyroidism by a 13 V-J signature model, with approximately 85% sensitivity and approximately 81% specificity obtained in cross-validation and 80%/75% obtained in testing. In validation, progression to ophthalmopathy was predicted by the model with 70.59% sensitivity and nearly 75% specificity, a median of approximately 6.5 months before onset. A discovery cohort of about a hundred patients, roughly 40 with Graves' ophthalmopathy and 57 with stable Graves' hyperthyroidism, was used to find distinguishing TCR V-J signatures. An independent validation cohort of fewer than 20 hyperthyroidism patients and roughly 16 patients who later progressed to ophthalmopathy tested prospective prediction of ophthalmopathy. For training and testing, the approximately 97 patients in the discovery cohort were randomly divided in a 7:3 ratio. In addition, the study compared T-cell repertoires in thyroid tissue and in blood from over 5 Graves' hyperthyroidism patients. Once sampling was done, hyperthyroidism patients were given methimazole at a starting dose of 30 mg daily, whereas ophthalmopathy patients were given high-dose intravenous methylprednisolone. Libraries were constructed in a second round of multiplex PCR, after which size selection and purification were performed. Libraries were sequenced paired-end with 100 bp reads on an Illumina HiSeq2000. SOAPnuke was used to process the raw data, removing reads that contained adapters or uncalled bases, had a mean Phred below 15, or lacked an exact match to the constant primer or identifier. COPE v1.2.5 was used to merge high-quality paired reads, and clonotypes were defined as unique nucleotide sequences. MiTCR v1.1 was used to align clonotypes to the IMGT TRBV, TRBD and TRBJ reference segments. Only V-J combinations with frequency above 0.0001, covering roughly 99% of repertoires, were analysed. A TCS score was defined as the ratio of F50 (clonal expansion) to E x V (chaos), with BLOSUM62-based TCRdist applied between CDR3 peptides within each V-J. Welch's t-statistics and random forest reduced roughly 500 V-J features to 10 to 15, which were used in a naive Bayes classifier (R e1071). No statistical method was used to fix the sample size in advance, and group allocation was not hidden from the investigators. TCR Vbeta CDR3 sequencing of roughly 140 peripheral blood samples (under 45 ophthalmopathy, roughly 74 hyperthyroidism and some 17 progressor patients) is reported in the paper.

This receptor was obtained from a man aged 25-45 years with Graves disease. Donor details come from another sample of the same person, matched by shared clones. Sequencing was performed on peripheral blood mononuclear cells (PBMCs), taken at new diagnosis, from a patient treated with antithyroid drugs. This receptor chain uses TRBV9 and TRBJ1-5; the D segment could be TRBD1, given 5 matching bases. DNA sequence: TGTGCCAGCAGCGGAGGGGCACAAGGTCAGCCCCAGCATTTT. The translation is CASSGGAQGQPQHF.